This T cell receptor beta chain derives from a study of tissue T cells after allogeneic stem cell transplantation (dated by TCRdb to between 2021 and 2024). Regarding the research as a whole: Seven adult allo-HCT recipients with steroid-refractory GVHD were prospectively enrolled in a research-autopsy study over a three-year period. For viably preserved blood and marrow, CD3+ T cells were flow-sorted when cell numbers allowed, whereas DNA was extracted directly from smaller samples. On the human side, the study was prospective and observational, with no blinding or randomization. All GVHD patients received grafts from donors, four unmodified and three CD34-selected to deplete T cells. Gastrointestinal GVHD was present in all GVHD patients, several lines of GVHD-directed therapy were administered to all GVHD patients, and skin involvement was additionally present in five or six GVHD patients. Pre-transplant PBMCs, which were of recipient origin, were available from 4 or 5 GVHD patients. The study profiled TCR beta repertoires in many tissues obtained from research autopsies of patients with and without GVHD, and also in mouse models of GVHD. Beyond this particular receptor, the publication reports: Only a few T cell clones appeared in more than one patient, yet motif-based clustering showed tissue-specific repertoire signatures that were shared between patients. In both patients and mice, only a limited portion of the TCR repertoire detected in tissues was captured by blood and spleen T cells. Within patients, how anatomically similar tissues were was a major factor shaping TCR repertoire composition, regardless of disease or transplant status. A small and clinically heterogeneous patient cohort was studied, and sampling depth was acknowledged as a limitation. Which tissue TCRs were alloreactive or antigen-specific was not determined in the study, and some of the clones might have been host cells that persisted.

In the germline V gene, CDR1 corresponds to SGHTA and CDR2 to FQGNSA. Including cysteine and phenylalanine, the CDR3 has 13 amino acids. Only the CDR3 DNA stays, 39 bases, in frame from base 1. V lost 4 bases and J lost 6 bases; the stretch between them is 9 bases long. Of note for this clone: The antigen it recognizes is unknown. Base-call qualities are not available, and no considerably larger clone is one nucleotide away.

Library preparation used the immunoSEQ multiplex PCR assay. Adaptive Biotechnologies performed TCRbeta CDR3 sequencing at survey depth and reported CDR3 sequences, V/J genes, productive frequency, and template counts. Amplification of TCR beta CDR3 regions started from genomic DNA instead of RNA. For the original study's pipeline: Jensen-Shannon divergence was used to quantify pairwise repertoire overlap between tissues, with a value of 1 indicating complete divergence and a value of 0 indicating identical repertoires. Based on pairwise JSD values, tissues were grouped by single-linkage agglomerative hierarchical clustering, and the results were shown as dendrograms. All patient samples were analyzed with GLIPH2 using simulation_depth 1000, kmer_min_depth 3 and cdr3_length_cutoff 8, and only groups containing more than two unique CDR3s were kept. A standardized tissue-overlap score extrapolated Jaccard GLIPH-group overlap across patients to a standard repertoire size of 1000 clones. Associations of diversity with clinical or experimental variables used linear mixed-effect models with tissue fixed effects and individual random effects. This immuneACCESS table, as held by TCRdb, lists in-frame sequences with V and J called but not all clones. Of the missing ones, under half trace to an unresolved V gene in checked studies; the others have no known cause. Clonal size and the V and J genes are those of that table, whereas D and trimming came from the DNA. The sample has 25,000 to 35,000 clones on record, 85% of them singletons. The ten largest clones capture roughly 3.5% of the sample.

The time point tag for this specimen amounts to: recipient (host-origin) PBMCs collected before allo-HCT. In this chain, TRBV7-2 is recombined with TRBJ2-2; a confident D gene designation cannot be given. The source of this sequence is a woman aged 18 to 55 who later had graft-versus-host disease after an allogeneic stem cell transplant. The sample here was blood, taken before transplantation. Read as DNA, the sequence is TGTGCCAGCAGCTCCATCTCGGCCGGGGAGCTGTTTTTT. This codes for CASSSISAGELFF.